These T cell receptor beta chains were read from a single sample in a study of shared clonotypes between healthy human individuals. The protocol was immunoSEQ multiplex PCR, while the TCRdb copy is restricted to in-frame clones and leaves out a portion. Here the sample spans roughly 1,600,000 clones, approximately 98.5% being singletons. The specimen was naive CD4+ T cells sorted from blood. These receptor sequences come from a young man in good health. CDR3s include the opening cysteine and the closing phenylalanine or tryptophan. D genes are given only for firm matches. The size field is filled for only some rows; it gives once, few, many or a size class.

d_gene: .; abundance: .; j_gene: TRBJ2-1; v_gene: TRBV4-3; CDR3aa: CASSQEYPNEQFF; CDR3nt: TGCGCCAGCAGCCAAGAATACCCCAATGAGCAGTTCTTC
d_gene: .; abundance: .; j_gene: TRBJ2-3; v_gene: TRBV27; CDR3aa: CASRAAGLEVRTDTQYF; CDR3nt: TGTGCCAGCAGGGCAGCGGGCCTGGAGGTTAGGACAGATACGCAGTATTTT
d_gene: TRBD2; abundance: .; j_gene: TRBJ2-3; v_gene: TRBV7-2; CDR3aa: CASSSLAGVADTQYF; CDR3nt: TGTGCCAGCAGCTCGCTAGCGGGAGTAGCAGATACGCAGTATTTT
d_gene: .; abundance: .; j_gene: TRBJ2-1; v_gene: TRBV7-6; CDR3aa: CASALQPNGEQFF; CDR3nt: TGTGCCAGCGCGTTACAGCCTAACGGTGAGCAGTTCTTC
d_gene: .; abundance: .; j_gene: TRBJ1-1; v_gene: TRBV18; CDR3aa: CASSPPSRNTEAFF; CDR3nt: TGTGCCAGCTCACCACCATCCCGTAACACTGAAGCTTTCTTT
d_gene: .; abundance: .; j_gene: TRBJ2-1; v_gene: TRBV13; CDR3aa: CASSTRVSSYNEQFF; CDR3nt: TGTGCCAGCAGCACCAGGGTTTCTTCCTACAATGAGCAGTTCTTC
d_gene: .; abundance: once; j_gene: TRBJ2-7; v_gene: TRBV6-1; CDR3aa: CASSQGFSNEQYF; CDR3nt: TGTGCCAGCAGTCAGGGTTTTTCCAACGAGCAGTACTTC
d_gene: .; abundance: .; j_gene: TRBJ2-1; v_gene: TRBV7-9; CDR3aa: CASSLGIIWRKRRNEQFF; CDR3nt: TGTGCCAGCAGCTTAGGTATTATATGGCGGAAACGGAGGAATGAGCAGTTCTTC
d_gene: TRBD2; abundance: .; j_gene: TRBJ2-1; v_gene: TRBV2; CDR3aa: CASIEQAGRYNEQFF; CDR3nt: TGTGCCAGCATTGAACAAGCGGGACGGTACAATGAGCAGTTCTTC
d_gene: TRBD2; abundance: .; j_gene: TRBJ2-2; v_gene: TRBV7-2; CDR3aa: CASSLSGDTGELFF; CDR3nt: TGTGCCAGCAGCTTAAGCGGGGACACCGGGGAGCTGTTTTTT
d_gene: .; abundance: .; j_gene: TRBJ2-5; v_gene: TRBV10-3; CDR3aa: CAIRGGRDQETQYF; CDR3nt: TGTGCCATCAGGGGCGGGCGGGACCAAGAGACCCAGTACTTC
d_gene: .; abundance: .; j_gene: TRBJ1-5; v_gene: TRBV7-9; CDR3aa: CASSLELAGNQPQHF; CDR3nt: TGTGCCAGCAGCCTGGAGTTGGCTGGCAATCAGCCCCAGCATTTT
d_gene: .; abundance: .; j_gene: TRBJ2-1; v_gene: TRBV5-1; CDR3aa: CASGKGGFGYNEQFF; CDR3nt: TGCGCCAGCGGAAAAGGGGGTTTTGGTTACAATGAGCAGTTCTTC
d_gene: TRBD2; abundance: .; j_gene: TRBJ2-3; v_gene: TRBV11-2; CDR3aa: CATHREGTDTQYF; CDR3nt: TGTGCCACCCACCGGGAGGGCACAGATACGCAGTATTTT
d_gene: TRBD2; abundance: .; j_gene: TRBJ2-1; v_gene: TRBV18; CDR3aa: CASSQQSGGGYNEQFF; CDR3nt: TGTGCCAGCTCACAACAGAGCGGGGGGGGCTACAATGAGCAGTTCTTC
d_gene: .; abundance: once; j_gene: TRBJ1-5; v_gene: TRBV11-2; CDR3aa: CASSLGGGPQHF; CDR3nt: TGTGCCAGCAGCTTAGGAGGCGGGCCCCAGCATTTT
d_gene: .; abundance: .; j_gene: TRBJ1-3; v_gene: TRBV9; CDR3aa: CASSVATSVFSGHLTNSGNTIYF; CDR3nt: TGTGCCAGCAGCGTAGCTACGAGTGTATTCAGCGGACACTTAACCAACTCTGGAAACACCATATATTTT
d_gene: .; abundance: .; j_gene: TRBJ2-1; v_gene: TRBV7-9; CDR3aa: CASSRLGNEQFF; CDR3nt: TGTGCCAGCAGCCGCCTGGGTAATGAGCAGTTCTTC
d_gene: TRBD2; abundance: .; j_gene: TRBJ2-2; v_gene: TRBV5-6; CDR3aa: CASSPLGLATSGELFF; CDR3nt: TGTGCCAGCAGCCCTTTGGGACTAGCGACTTCCGGGGAGCTGTTTTTT
d_gene: .; abundance: .; j_gene: TRBJ1-3; v_gene: TRBV19; CDR3aa: CARTGRFTIYF; CDR3nt: TGTGCCAGGACGGGGAGATTCACCATATATTTT
d_gene: .; abundance: .; j_gene: TRBJ2-7; v_gene: TRBV7-2; CDR3aa: CASSLSRQATNEQYF; CDR3nt: TGTGCCAGCAGCTTATCGAGACAGGCTACCAACGAGCAGTACTTC
d_gene: TRBD1; abundance: .; j_gene: TRBJ1-2; v_gene: TRBV27; CDR3aa: CASSLFGGGQKNGYTF; CDR3nt: TGTGCCAGCAGTTTATTTGGAGGGGGCCAGAAAAATGGCTACACCTTC
d_gene: TRBD2; abundance: .; j_gene: TRBJ2-2; v_gene: TRBV18; CDR3aa: CASSPRPFHGGSPDTGELFF; CDR3nt: TGTGCCAGCTCACCAAGACCATTCCACGGGGGGTCTCCGGACACCGGGGAGCTGTTTTTT
d_gene: TRBD2; abundance: .; j_gene: TRBJ2-1; v_gene: TRBV15; CDR3aa: CATSRVRVGRAYNEQFF; CDR3nt: TGTGCCACCAGCAGAGTGAGGGTCGGGAGGGCCTACAATGAGCAGTTCTTC
d_gene: TRBD2; abundance: .; j_gene: TRBJ2-3; v_gene: TRBV28; CDR3aa: CASSQLAGTDTQYF; CDR3nt: TGTGCCAGCAGTCAACTAGCGGGAACAGATACGCAGTATTTT
d_gene: .; abundance: .; j_gene: TRBJ1-4; v_gene: TRBV15; CDR3aa: CATSGGERTRNEKLFF; CDR3nt: TGTGCCACCAGCGGGGGGGAGCGGACGCGTAATGAAAAACTGTTTTTT
d_gene: .; abundance: .; j_gene: TRBJ2-3; v_gene: TRBV5-4; CDR3aa: CASSLVGDTQYF; CDR3nt: TGTGCCAGCAGCTTGGTTGGGGATACGCAGTATTTT
d_gene: TRBD2; abundance: .; j_gene: TRBJ2-3; v_gene: TRBV5-1; CDR3aa: CASSTGLAGGSDTQYF; CDR3nt: TGCGCCAGCAGCACCGGACTAGCGGGAGGGTCAGATACGCAGTATTTT
d_gene: TRBD1; abundance: .; j_gene: TRBJ2-3; v_gene: TRBV18; CDR3aa: CASSQTGEVADTQYF; CDR3nt: TGTGCCAGCTCACAGACAGGGGAAGTAGCAGATACGCAGTATTTT
d_gene: .; abundance: .; j_gene: TRBJ2-5; v_gene: TRBV18; CDR3aa: CASSPSPGSETQYF; CDR3nt: TGTGCCAGCTCACCATCCCCGGGTTCTGAGACCCAGTACTTC
d_gene: .; abundance: .; j_gene: TRBJ1-5; v_gene: TRBV2; CDR3aa: CASSAGRNSYSNQPQHF; CDR3nt: TGTGCCAGCAGTGCAGGCAGAAATAGTTATAGCAATCAGCCCCAGCATTTT
d_gene: TRBD1; abundance: .; j_gene: TRBJ2-1; v_gene: TRBV11-2; CDR3aa: CASSTGQGPVNEQFF; CDR3nt: TGTGCCAGCAGCACGGGACAGGGGCCGGTCAATGAGCAGTTCTTC
d_gene: .; abundance: .; j_gene: TRBJ2-7; v_gene: TRBV14; CDR3aa: CASSQEGANEQYF; CDR3nt: TGTGCCAGCAGCCAAGAAGGAGCGAACGAGCAGTACTTC
d_gene: .; abundance: .; j_gene: TRBJ2-1; v_gene: TRBV5-1; CDR3aa: CASSLISVVNEQFF; CDR3nt: TGCGCCAGCAGCTTGATCAGCGTTGTCAATGAGCAGTTCTTC
d_gene: .; abundance: .; j_gene: TRBJ2-1; v_gene: TRBV5-4; CDR3aa: CASSLTRNEQFF; CDR3nt: TGTGCCAGCAGCTTGACGAGAAATGAGCAGTTCTTC
d_gene: .; abundance: .; j_gene: TRBJ1-1; v_gene: TRBV27; CDR3aa: CASAAVRPNTEAFF; CDR3nt: TGTGCCAGCGCTGCGGTCAGACCGAACACTGAAGCTTTCTTT
d_gene: .; abundance: .; j_gene: TRBJ1-2; v_gene: TRBV6-5; CDR3aa: CASSYLRSRAGRGYTF; CDR3nt: TGTGCCAGCAGTTACCTGAGGAGCAGGGCTGGCCGTGGCTACACCTTC
d_gene: TRBD1; abundance: once; j_gene: TRBJ2-1; v_gene: TRBV6-6; CDR3aa: CASRGQGTHNEQFF; CDR3nt: TGTGCCAGCAGGGGACAGGGGACTCACAATGAGCAGTTCTTC
d_gene: .; abundance: .; j_gene: TRBJ2-2; v_gene: TRBV5-6; CDR3aa: CASSFRPNTGELFF; CDR3nt: TGTGCCAGCAGCTTCAGGCCGAACACCGGGGAGCTGTTTTTT
d_gene: .; abundance: .; j_gene: TRBJ1-2; v_gene: TRBV29-1; CDR3aa: CSVPGSSYGYTF; CDR3nt: TGCAGCGTTCCGGGGTCTAGCTATGGCTACACCTTC
d_gene: .; abundance: .; j_gene: TRBJ1-5; v_gene: TRBV18; CDR3aa: CASSPERGVNQPQHF; CDR3nt: TGTGCCAGCTCACCAGAGAGGGGGGTGAATCAGCCCCAGCATTTT
d_gene: .; abundance: .; j_gene: TRBJ2-7; v_gene: TRBV5-5; CDR3aa: CASSLLVGAPYEQYF; CDR3nt: TGTGCCAGCAGCTTGCTCGTAGGGGCCCCCTACGAGCAGTACTTC
d_gene: .; abundance: .; j_gene: TRBJ2-3; v_gene: TRBV19; CDR3aa: CASSMGGTDTQYF; CDR3nt: TGTGCCAGTAGTATGGGGGGCACAGATACGCAGTATTTT
d_gene: TRBD2; abundance: .; j_gene: TRBJ2-2; v_gene: TRBV9; CDR3aa: CASSEASGNTGELFF; CDR3nt: TGTGCCAGCAGTGAGGCTAGCGGGAACACCGGGGAGCTGTTTTTT
d_gene: .; abundance: .; j_gene: TRBJ1-4; v_gene: TRBV19; CDR3aa: CASSRSSTTNEKLFF; CDR3nt: TGTGCCAGTAGTAGGTCATCTACAACTAATGAAAAACTGTTTTTT
d_gene: .; abundance: .; j_gene: TRBJ2-1; v_gene: TRBV7-9; CDR3aa: CASSLGVGQGWYNEQFF; CDR3nt: TGTGCCAGCAGCTTAGGGGTAGGGCAGGGTTGGTACAATGAGCAGTTCTTC
d_gene: .; abundance: .; j_gene: TRBJ2-7; v_gene: TRBV6-6; CDR3aa: CASSTLYEQYF; CDR3nt: TGTGCCAGCAGTACATTGTACGAGCAGTACTTC
d_gene: .; abundance: .; j_gene: TRBJ2-5; v_gene: TRBV10-3; CDR3aa: CAISESGETQYF; CDR3nt: TGTGCCATCAGTGAGTCTGGGGAGACCCAGTACTTC
d_gene: .; abundance: .; j_gene: TRBJ2-5; v_gene: TRBV29-1; CDR3aa: CSGGPGETQYF; CDR3nt: TGCAGCGGGGGACCGGGGGAGACCCAGTACTTC
d_gene: .; abundance: .; j_gene: TRBJ2-7; v_gene: TRBV13; CDR3aa: CASSPQDAYEQYF; CDR3nt: TGTGCCAGCAGCCCCCAGGATGCCTACGAGCAGTACTTC
d_gene: .; abundance: once; j_gene: TRBJ2-1; v_gene: TRBV10-2; CDR3aa: CASSELAVGEQFF; CDR3nt: TGCGCCAGCAGTGAACTAGCCGTTGGTGAGCAGTTCTTC